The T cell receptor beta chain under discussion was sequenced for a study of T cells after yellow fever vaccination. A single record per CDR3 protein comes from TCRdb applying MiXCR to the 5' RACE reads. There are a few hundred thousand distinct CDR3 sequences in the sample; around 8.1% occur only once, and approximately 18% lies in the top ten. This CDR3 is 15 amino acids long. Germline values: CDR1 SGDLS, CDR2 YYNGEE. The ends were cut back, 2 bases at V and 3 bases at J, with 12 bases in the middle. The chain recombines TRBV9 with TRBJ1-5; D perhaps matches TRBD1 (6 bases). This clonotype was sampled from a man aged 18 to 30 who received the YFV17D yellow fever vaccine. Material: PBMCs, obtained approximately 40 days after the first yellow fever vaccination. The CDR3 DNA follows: TGTGCCAGCAGCGTCGGGGGCCGAGACAATCAGCCCCAGCATTTT. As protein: CASSVGGRDNQPQHF.